These 25 T cell receptor beta chains were all obtained from the same sample, sequenced in a study of molecular identifiers for immune sequencing clone quantification. TCRdb reprocessed the PCR reads via MiXCR and lists one record per CDR3 protein. The sample lists over 600,000 distinct CDR3 sequences; 20% were seen once. Sequences were obtained from naive CD8+ T cells from blood, with Jurkat cell RNA spiked in. Sample subset: FACS-sorted CD8+CD4-CCR7+CD45RA+ naive T cells. These receptors were collected from a human donor in good health. Some libraries in this study had Jurkat cell RNA spiked in.

The table lists this clonotype with many counts. The chain employs TRBV28 and TRBJ2-3, with D tentatively TRBD2 (5 bases). The ends were cut back, 6 bases at V and 6 bases at J, with 13 bases in the middle. The CDR3 is 13 amino acids. Germline values: CDR1 MDHEN, CDR2 SYDVKM. Here the CDR3 reads CASSLQRADTQYF. CDR3 sequence (DNA): TGTGCCAGCAGCCTCCAGAGGGCGGATACGCAGTATTTT.

This clonotype has at least ten counts. This chain uses TRBV4-1 with TRBJ2-3; weak D call: TRBD2 (5 bases). The CDR3 totals 13 residues. Per germline, CDR1 MGHRA and CDR2 YSYEKL. V was pared by 4 bases and J by 4 bases, with 9 bases between. CDR3 sequence reads: CASSPSRADTQYF. As DNA, the CDR3 is TGCGCCAGCAGCCCCTCGCGGGCAGATACGCAGTATTTT.

The chain couples TRBV12-3 or TRBV12-4 to TRBJ1-2, with TRBD1 matching 7 bases. The V gene end was trimmed by 6 bases and the J gene end by 7 bases; junction bases not matched to a gene: 11. The CDR3 extends over 14 amino acids. The CDR3 loop reads CASRLTGTEAGYTF. The CDR3 DNA follows: TGTGCCAGCAGATTAACCGGGACAGAGGCTGGCTACACCTTC.

The table lists this clonotype with many counts. The V call is TRBV14, the J call TRBJ2-5, with 11 bases aligning to TRBD2. Germline CDR1 reads SGHDN; CDR2 reads FVKESK. J gave up 7 bases and V 0 bases, and 10 bases lay outside the gene matches. This CDR3 region has 17 residues. This chain's CDR3 is CASSQELPGLAAGTQYF. In nucleotides, the CDR3 is TGTGCCAGCAGCCAAGAACTTCCGGGACTAGCGGCAGGGACCCAGTACTTC.

In its sample, this clonotype was seen a few times. The chain has TRBV13 and TRBJ2-7; D may be TRBD2 (5 bases). Trimming took off 1 base at V and 4 bases at J, with 14 bases between the two ends. Germline CDR1 and CDR2: PRHDT and FYEKMQ (reference sequence). The CDR3 extends over 15 amino acids. For the CDR3, the DNA is TGTGCCAGCAGCTTAGACGGGGTATCGATTTACGAGCAGTACTTC. Its translation: CASSLDGVSIYEQYF. Looking up the rest from reference TRBV13 and TRBJ2-7 gives the full variable domain: AAGVIQSPRHLIKEKRETATLKCYPIPRHDTVYWYQQGPGQDPQFLISFYEKMQSDKGSIPDRFSAQQFSDYHSELNMSSLELGDSALYFCASSLDGVSIYEQYFGPGTRLTVT.

This clonotype was picked up a small number of times. The chain recombines TRBV11-2 with TRBJ2-5; 7 nucleotides match TRBD2. The length of the CDR3 is 15 residues. The trim removed 5 bases at V and 4 bases at J, leaving 10 bases unmatched. Germline CDR1 and CDR2: SGHAT and FQNNGV. CDR3 nucleotide sequence: TGTGCCAGCAGCCAGCCACTGGCGGGAGCAGAGACCCAGTACTTC. Amino acids: CASSQPLAGAETQYF.

This clonotype has a count of ten or more. The V and J genes are TRBV19 and TRBJ2-2; no clear D gene. The length of the CDR3 is 14 residues. Per the germline V gene, CDR1 is LNHDA and CDR2 is SQIVND (reference sequence). Trimming removed 1 base from V and 9 bases from J, with 12 bases in between. CDR3 sequence: CASSIGSSKRELFF. CDR3 nucleotide sequence: TGTGCCAGTAGTATAGGTAGCAGCAAGCGGGAGCTGTTTTTT.

J is TRBJ2-2 and V is TRBV7-2, with 7 positions matching TRBD2. After removal of 2 bases from V and 4 bases from J, the junction contained 10 bases not matched to a gene. Germline loops: CDR1 SGHTA, CDR2 FQGNSA. The CDR3 totals 17 residues. The CDR3 spells CASSLYVKAGSTGELFF. For the CDR3, the DNA is TGTGCCAGCAGCTTATATGTGAAAGCGGGGAGCACCGGGGAGCTGTTTTTT.

This clonotype was detected many times. At one end the junction does not follow the germline gene, possibly because of a read error. The gene calls are TRBV15 and TRBJ2-1; TRBD1 agrees at 7 bases. The CDR3 extends over 16 amino acids. CDR1 is LNHNV and CDR2 is YYDKDF in the germline V gene (reference sequence). The CDR3: CATRREAGGYWNEQFF. In nucleotides, the CDR3 is TGTGCCACCAGAAGAGAGGCAGGGGGTTACTGGAATGAGCAGTTCTTC.

In its sample, this clonotype was seen many times. The rearrangement joins TRBV5-1 to TRBJ1-1; maybe TRBD1 (5 bases). This CDR3 comprises 14 residues. The germline V gene encodes CDR1 SGHRS and CDR2 YFSETQ. Trimming stripped 4 bases from V and 5 bases from J, with 15 bases between. The CDR3 is CASSIGEGFTEAFF. In nucleotides, the CDR3 is TGCGCCAGCAGCATAGGAGAGGGGTTTACTGAAGCTTTCTTT.

The gene calls are TRBV11-2 and TRBJ2-7, with D tentatively TRBD2 (6 bases). CDR3 length: 17 amino acids. The germline V gene has CDR1 SGHAT and CDR2 FQNNGV. V was cut by 1 base and J by 5 bases, with 21 bases left in between. The CDR3 DNA is TGTGCCAGCAGCTTAGTAGTTTGGCGGGGCGGGGAGGACGAGCAGTACTTC. Protein: CASSLVVWRGGEDEQYF.

The chain employs TRBV7-9 and TRBJ2-1; 8 positions match TRBD2. CDR3 length: 15 residues. Germline assignment: CDR1 SEHNR and CDR2 FQNEAQ (reference sequence). The junction had 7 bases not matched to a gene; V was cut back by 4 bases and J by 5 bases. The CDR3 region is CASSSSALADNEQFF. CDR3 bases: TGTGCCAGCAGCTCTTCTGCACTAGCGGACAATGAGCAGTTCTTC.

On this clonotype itself: A much larger clone differs by one base, so this may be a read error. This chain connects TRBV30 to TRBJ2-5, with D perhaps being TRBD1 or TRBD2 (6 bases each). The CDR3 length is 16 residues. In germline, CDR1 is GTSNPN, CDR2 SVGIG (reference sequence). V lost 5 bases to trimming and J lost 4 bases, with 23 bases between them. In nucleotides, the CDR3 is TGTGCCTGGTCTTGGGGGGCCCAACTGATACGAGAGACCCAGTACTTC. This translates into CAWSWGAQLIRETQYF.

Many counts were recorded for this clonotype. V gene TRBV7-8 combines with J gene TRBJ2-1; 7 bases align to TRBD1. Losses at the gene ends were 10 bases for V and 8 bases for J; bases not matched to a gene: 14. The CDR3 totals 14 residues. Germline V CDR1 and CDR2: SGHVS, FQNEAQ. This chain's CDR3 is CAISPIRQGDEQFF. The CDR3 DNA reads as TGTGCCATATCCCCGATAAGACAGGGCGATGAGCAGTTCTTC.

This clonotype was recorded many times. The gene calls are TRBV6-1 and TRBJ2-5; D remains ambiguous. In germline, CDR1 is MNHNS, CDR2 SASEGT. V lost 7 bases and J lost 5, with 17 bases in between. This CDR3 is built from 14 residues. This CDR3 reads CASTDQWGGETQYF. DNA of the CDR3: TGTGCCAGCACTGACCAGTGGGGTGGGGAGACCCAGTACTTC.

The sample holds many counts of this clonotype. The gene calls are TRBV7-9 and TRBJ1-2; the D is unclear. CDR3 length: 14 amino acids. CDR1 is SEHNR, CDR2 FQNEAQ, per germline (reference sequence). V lost 2 bases and J lost 6, with 13 bases in between. Written as DNA, the CDR3 is TGTGCCAGCAGCTTACCTGATATCGCTAATGGCTACACCTTC. Translation gives CASSLPDIANGYTF. The full variable domain, its missing parts supplied by reference TRBV7-9 and TRBJ1-2, is DTGVSQNPRHKITKRGQNVTFRCDPISEHNRLYWYRQTLGQGPEFLTYFQNEAQLEKSRLLSDRFSAERPKGSFSTLEIQRTEQGDSAMYLCASSLPDIANGYTFGSGTRLTVV.

This clonotype was found many times. The V gene is TRBV5-1, the J gene TRBJ2-7; 7 nucleotides align to TRBD2. V lost 4 bases and J lost 4; bases outside the gene matches: 8. Germline V gene data show CDR1 as SGHRS and CDR2 as YFSETQ. The CDR3 consists of 14 residues. CDR3 sequence reads: CASSPEGGWYEQYF. Here the CDR3 DNA reads TGCGCCAGCAGCCCCGAGGGAGGGTGGTACGAGCAGTACTTC.

This clonotype has a count of ten or more. The rearrangement uses TRBV27 and TRBJ2-7; 9 bases align to TRBD2. The CDR3 consists of 15 residues. V lost 10 bases, J lost 6 bases, and 16 bases stayed unmatched. The germline V gene encodes CDR1 MNHEY and CDR2 SMNVEV (reference sequence). The DNA of the CDR3 is TGTGCCACCTCCCCACGGCTAGCGGGGCCCTTCGAGCAGTACTTC. Residues: CATSPRLAGPFEQYF.

V gene TRBV4-2 combines with J gene TRBJ2-7, with a possible D match to TRBD2 (6 bases). The CDR3 length is 16 residues. Germline assignment: CDR1 LGHNA and CDR2 YNFKEQ. Trimming stripped 0 bases from V and 3 bases from J, with 15 bases between. CDR3 protein: CASSQDRPGDGYEQYF. The CDR3 bases are TGTGCCAGCAGCCAAGATAGGCCGGGAGATGGCTACGAGCAGTACTTC.

This clonotype was counted only a few times. The rearrangement joins TRBV27 to TRBJ1-2; 10 bases fit TRBD1. V trimming: 5 bases; J trimming: 2 bases; junction bases outside the gene matches: 5. The CDR3 is 15 residues long. Germline V lookup: CDR1 MNHEY, CDR2 SMNVEV (reference sequence). The CDR3 coding sequence is TGTGCCAGCAGTAACCCGACAGGGGGCAACTATGGCTACACCTTC. It yields the protein CASSNPTGGNYGYTF.

In its sample, this clonotype was seen many times. CDR3 protein: CASSQLGGRGLVSGANVLTF. As DNA, the CDR3 is TGTGCCAGCAGCCAGCTCGGCGGGAGGGGACTAGTCTCTGGGGCCAACGTCCTGACTTTC. The V and J genes are TRBV14 and TRBJ2-6; 9 bases are shared with TRBD2. With V trimmed by 3 bases and J by 0 bases, 12 bases remained unmatched. The CDR3 runs 20 residues. The germline V gene has CDR1 SGHDN and CDR2 FVKESK.

The chain uses TRBV19 and TRBJ2-1, with 8 bases that match TRBD1. V lost 6 bases to trimming and J lost 6 bases; unmatched junction nucleotides: 4. From germline, CDR1 is LNHDA and CDR2 SQIVND (reference sequence). This CDR3 region has 13 residues. The CDR3 is CASRKDRVNEQFF. The CDR3 region has the DNA TGTGCCAGTAGAAAGGACAGGGTCAATGAGCAGTTCTTC.

As regards this clonotype: A much more abundant neighbour one base away suggests this may be a read error. V gene TRBV9 combines with J gene TRBJ1-1; D might be TRBD1 (6 bases). V was shortened by 4 bases and J by 7 bases, with 14 bases between the two germline ends. The V gene's germline CDR1 is SGDLS and CDR2 YYNGEE. This CDR3 spans 13 amino acids. The CDR3, as DNA: TGTGCCAGCAGCCCCTCAGGACAGTATGAAGCTTTCTTT. Residues: CASSPSGQYEAFF. The full variable domain, rest sourced from reference TRBV9 and TRBJ1-1, is DSGVTQTPKHLITATGQRVTLRCSPRSGDLSVYWYQQSLDQGLQFLIQYYNGEERAKGNILERFSAQQFPDLHSELNLSSLELGDSALYFCASSPSGQYEAFFGQGTRLTVV.

With regard to this clonotype: A read error may explain this, as a much larger clone is one base away. This chain links TRBV6-5 with TRBJ2-1, with 7 positions matching TRBD2. This CDR3 region has 16 residues. Trimming at V came to 5 bases and at J to 5 bases, leaving 12 bases not matched to a gene. The germline CDR1 and CDR2 sequences are MNHEY and SVGAGI. CDR3 in DNA: TGTGCCAGCAGTCACCTTGGGGGAGGGCCCAACAATGAGCAGTTCTTC. Protein sequence: CASSHLGGGPNNEQFF.

This clonotype came up many times. The V call is TRBV5-1, the J call TRBJ2-7, with D unresolved. CDR3 length: 14 residues. V was trimmed by 0 bases and J by 2 bases, leaving 9 bases between them. The germline V gene has CDR1 SGHRS and CDR2 YFSETQ. CDR3 nucleotides: TGCGCCAGCAGCTTGGAGGGATTCACCTACGAGCAGTACTTC. As protein: CASSLEGFTYEQYF.